A selection of T cell receptor beta chains follows, all from one sample in a study of T-cell memory formation after mild COVID-19. TCRdb reprocessed the 5' RACE reads via MiXCR and lists one record per CDR3 protein. In the table there are some 160,000 distinct CDR3 sequences, roughly 31% of which are singletons. The sample comprised PBMCs or a T cell subset sorted from them (not recorded which). The origin of the receptors is an adult woman who had mild COVID-19 (a few samples of this study predate the infection). Cell type and time point are not known. Both conserved end residues are part of each CDR3. A D gene is named only where the DNA matches it firmly. Size values are once, few and many counts, or a class for expanded clones, and some rows have none.

v_gene	d_gene	abundance	j_gene	CDR3nt	CDR3aa
TRBV2	TRBD1	-	TRBJ1-1	TGTGCCAGCAAGGAAACAGGGGCCACTGAAGCTTTCTTT	CASKETGATEAFF
TRBV30	-	-	TRBJ1-5	TGTGCCTGGAACGGACAGATAGATCAGCCCCAGCATTTT	CAWNGQIDQPQHF
TRBV19	-	-	TRBJ2-2	TGTGCCAGTAGTATAGGACAATGGAACACCGGGGAGCTGTTTTTT	CASSIGQWNTGELFF
TRBV6-2/TRBV6-3	-	-	TRBJ2-1	TGTGCCAGCAGTAACCCTGGACCGGGGGCCTACAATGAGCAGTTCTTC	CASSNPGPGAYNEQFF
TRBV4-2	TRBD1	-	TRBJ1-4	TGTGCCAGCAGCCAAGATTTCAGGGGGGCGGATAAGCTGTTTTTT	CASSQDFRGADKLFF
TRBV29-1	-	-	TRBJ1-3	TGCAGCGTTGATCTCGGGTCCTCTATATATTTT	CSVDLGSSIYF
TRBV12-3/TRBV12-4	TRBD1	-	TRBJ2-5	TGTGCCAGCAGTTATTACCCAGGGACAGGGATTTACCAAGAGACCCAGTACTTC	CASSYYPGTGIYQETQYF
TRBV30	TRBD2	few	TRBJ2-1	TGTGCCTGGCAAGGACTAGCGCATTACAATGAGCAGTTCTTC	CAWQGLAHYNEQFF
TRBV20-1	TRBD2	few	TRBJ2-7	TGCAGTGCTAAATGGACTAGCGGGGCCTACGAGCAGTACTTC	CSAKWTSGAYEQYF
TRBV5-1	-	-	TRBJ2-1	TGCGCCAGCAGTTATGACTACAATGAGCAGTTCTTC	CASSYDYNEQFF
TRBV7-9	-	few	TRBJ2-1	TGTGCCATCTCCCAGGGATACAATGAGCAGTTCTTC	CAISQGYNEQFF
TRBV12-3/TRBV12-4	TRBD1	few	TRBJ1-1	TGTGCCAGCAGCAAAACAGGGGGCGCGTTTGAAGCTTTCTTT	CASSKTGGAFEAFF
TRBV3-1	TRBD1	few	TRBJ1-1	TGTGCCAGCAGCCCCTCGGGACAGGGTGCCTCTGAAGCTTTCTTT	CASSPSGQGASEAFF
TRBV7-2	TRBD2	once	TRBJ2-3	TGTGCCAGCAGAAGGACTAGCGGGACATATACGCAGTATTTT	CASRRTSGTYTQYF
TRBV5-1	TRBD1	-	TRBJ1-4	TGCGCCAGCAGTCTAAGGACAGGGTTGGAAAAACTGTTTTTT	CASSLRTGLEKLFF